These 30 T cell receptor beta chains originate from one sample sequenced in a study of cytomegalovirus exposure and HLA in healthy donors (dated by TCRdb to about 2017). Library generation was performed with the immunoSEQ multiplex PCR assay. The multiplex PCR relied on a mix of 60 forward primers for TCR Vbeta segments and 13 reverse primers for TCR Jbeta segments. Drawn from immuneACCESS, this table holds only the in-frame rearrangements with V and J called that TCRdb kept. Clones are partly lost; checked studies trace under half to an unresolved V gene and leave the rest unexplained. This sample is represented by roughly 200,000 clones; roughly 70% of them were singletons. The ten largest clones take up roughly 2.8% of the sample. Sequences were obtained from PBMCs. The receptors were gathered from a male donor in good health and CMV-seronegative.

The chain is built from TRBV7-9 and TRBJ1-5, with D possibly matching TRBD1 (5 bases). This CDR3 comprises 15 residues. CDR1 and CDR2 from the germline V gene are SEHNR and FQNEAQ (reference sequence). V lost 1 base to trimming and J lost 4 bases, with 11 bases between them. The CDR3 coding sequence is TGTGCCAGCAGCTTAGGTTTGGGACTGAATCAGCCCCAGCATTTT. It encodes CASSLGLGLNQPQHF.

This chain connects TRBV4-1 to TRBJ2-7; D is perhaps TRBD2 (6 bases). Germline CDR1 reads MGHRA; CDR2 reads YSYEKL. This CDR3 contains 14 residues. Trimming stripped 4 bases from V and 1 base from J, with 11 bases between. The CDR3 bases are TGCGCCAGCAGCCTTGGAGGGTCATCCTACGAGCAGTACTTC. Residues: CASSLGGSSYEQYF.

This clone was recorded a few times. The chain recombines TRBV6-4 with TRBJ2-1, with 12 bases matching TRBD2. The CDR3 length is 15 residues. V was pared by 6 bases and J by 6 bases, with 6 bases of the junction left unmatched. Per the germline V gene, CDR1 is MRHNA and CDR2 is SNTAGT. DNA for the CDR3: TGTGCCAGCAGCAAGACTAGCGGGGGAAGCAATGAGCAGTTCTTC. Translation gives CASSKTSGGSNEQFF.

Only a few counts were recorded for this clone. The rearrangement uses TRBV30 and TRBJ2-3; a weak D match, TRBD2 (7 bases). The germline V gene encodes CDR1 GTSNPN and CDR2 SVGIG (reference sequence). Trimming shortened V by 3 bases and J by 4 bases, and 14 bases separated the two germline ends. The CDR3 is 14 residues long. The CDR3 here is CAWSLGGGSDTQYF. The CDR3 DNA reads as TGTGCCTGGAGCTTAGGGGGGGGATCAGATACGCAGTATTTT.

This clone appeared a few times. This chain uses TRBV6-1 with TRBJ1-2; 8 positions match TRBD1. V trimming: 7 bases; J trimming: 8 bases; junction bases outside the gene matches: 6. Germline-derived CDR1 and CDR2 are MNHNS and SASEGT. The CDR3 is made up of 12 amino acids. DNA for the CDR3: TGTGCCAGCACCGGACAGGGAAGCGGCTACACCTTC. This sequence encodes CASTGQGSGYTF.

The genes are TRBV6-1 and TRBJ1-1; D is ambiguous. The V gene lost 3 bases and the J gene lost 0 bases, with 8 bases spanning the gap. The CDR3 runs 14 residues. Germline lookup yields CDR1 MNHNS and CDR2 SASEGT. DNA for the CDR3: TGTGCCAGCAGTGACACCGAGTTGAACACTGAAGCTTTCTTT. Its translation is CASSDTELNTEAFF.

On this clone: Different DNA sequences within this sample yield the same CDR3. CDR3 DNA: TGTGCCAGCAGCTTAAACTCCGCAGATACGCAGTATTTT. This sequence encodes CASSLNSADTQYF. The rearrangement links TRBV7-3 to TRBJ2-3; D is undetermined. CDR3 length: 13 amino acids. V was clipped by 1 base and J by 4 bases, with 6 bases between them. Germline assignment: CDR1 SGHTA and CDR2 FQGTGA.

V usage is TRBV30 and J usage is TRBJ2-7, with 9 bases fitting TRBD1. The V gene's germline CDR1 is GTSNPN and CDR2 SVGIG (reference sequence). The V gene end was trimmed by 8 bases and the J gene end by 2 bases; junction bases not matched to a gene: 4. The CDR3 consists of 12 residues. The CDR3: CAGQGITYEQYF. CDR3 bases: TGTGCCGGACAGGGGATAACCTACGAGCAGTACTTC.

V is TRBV11-2 and J is TRBJ2-1; TRBD2 agrees at 9 bases. V lost 3 bases, J lost 1 base, and 10 bases stayed unmatched. CDR1 is SGHAT and CDR2 is FQNNGV in the germline V gene. The CDR3 loop spans 18 amino acids. The CDR3 sequence is CASSFGPLAGRSYNEQFF. In DNA, the CDR3 is TGTGCCAGCAGCTTTGGTCCCCTAGCGGGGCGATCCTACAATGAGCAGTTCTTC. Looking up the rest from reference TRBV11-2 and TRBJ2-1 gives the full variable domain: EAGVAQSPRYKIIEKRQSVAFWCNPISGHATLYWYQQILGQGPKLLIQFQNNGVVDDSQLPKDRFSAERLKGVDSTLKIQPAKLEDSAVYLCASSFGPLAGRSYNEQFFGPGTRLTVL.

Turning to this clone: At one end, the junction sequence differs from germline, possibly due to a read error. This chain uses TRBV7-3 with TRBJ2-4; 8 nucleotides line up with TRBD1. The CDR3 spans 13 residues. From germline, CDR1 is SGHTA and CDR2 FQGTGA. CDR3: CAGSSGQGDIQYF. In nucleotides, the CDR3 is TGTGCCGGCAGCTCCGGACAGGGTGACATTCAGTACTTC. The full variable domain, rest sourced from reference TRBV7-3 and TRBJ2-4, is GAGVSQTPSNKVTEKGKYVELRCDPISGHTALYWYRQSLGQGPEFLIYFQGTGAADDSGLPNDRFFAVRPEGSVSTLKIQRTERGDSAVYLCAGSSGQGDIQYFGAGTRLSVL.

The chain is built from TRBV6-1 and TRBJ1-5, with D unresolved. This CDR3 has 13 residues. Germline V lookup: CDR1 MNHNS, CDR2 SASEGT. V lost 4 bases to trimming and J lost 3 bases, with 7 bases between them. CDR3 in amino acids: CASSAQVNQPQHF. The CDR3 DNA sequence: TGTGCCAGCAGTGCCCAGGTCAATCAGCCCCAGCATTTT.

The rearrangement uses TRBV18 and TRBJ2-2; unclear D gene. In germline, CDR1 is KGHSH, CDR2 LQKENI. V lost 4 bases and J lost 0, with 6 bases in between. This CDR3 has 14 amino acids. CDR3: CASSRAANTGELFF. The CDR3 nucleotides read TGTGCCAGCTCACGAGCCGCGAACACCGGGGAGCTGTTTTTT.

This sequence joins TRBV28 and TRBJ1-4; 7 bases agree with TRBD1. V gave up 6 bases and J gave up 4 bases; unmatched junction bases: 5. Germline loops: CDR1 MDHEN, CDR2 SYDVKM. CDR3 length equals 14 residues. Here the CDR3 reads CASRTTGLNEKLFF. CDR3 nucleotides: TGTGCCAGCAGGACGACAGGGCTTAATGAAAAACTGTTTTTT.

The rearrangement links TRBV30 to TRBJ2-1, with TRBD2 matching 7 bases. The V and J ends lost 0 bases and 8 bases, in that order; junction bases with no gene match: 7. Germline CDR1 is GTSNPN and CDR2 is SVGIG (reference sequence). The CDR3 runs 14 residues. The chain's CDR3 is CAWSVGGGGDEQFF. In DNA, the CDR3 is TGTGCCTGGAGTGTGGGGGGGGGAGGAGATGAGCAGTTCTTC.

This chain joins TRBV4-1 and TRBJ2-7, with 7 bases fitting TRBD1. Trimming took 4 bases from V and 5 from J; bases not matched to a gene: 8. The CDR3 sequence is 14 residues long. Germline V lookup: CDR1 MGHRA, CDR2 YSYEKL. The CDR3, as DNA: TGCGCCAGCAGCCGAGGACAGGATACAAACGAGCAGTACTTC. Encoded protein: CASSRGQDTNEQYF.

The rearrangement uses TRBV7-9 and TRBJ2-4; 9 bases line up with TRBD1. V trimming: 5 bases; J trimming: 0 bases; junction bases outside the gene matches: 5. CDR3 length: 16 amino acids. Germline V lookup: CDR1 SEHNR, CDR2 FQNEAQ (reference sequence). In DNA form, the CDR3 reads TGTGCCAGCAGCCCTACAGGGGGCCGAGCCAAAAACATTCAGTACTTC. Encoded protein: CASSPTGGRAKNIQYF.

The rearrangement links TRBV6-5 to TRBJ1-5, with TRBD1 identical over 8 bases. The CDR3 is 14 amino acids. Germline V gene sequence: CDR1 MNHEY, CDR2 SVGAGI. The ends lost 10 bases at V and 0 bases at J; junction bases unmatched: 5. The CDR3 nucleotides read TGTGCCACCCGACAGGGGAATAGCAATCAGCCCCAGCATTTT. Residues: CATRQGNSNQPQHF.

The chain joins TRBV30 to TRBJ2-3; possibly TRBD2 for D (5 bases). The germline V gene has CDR1 GTSNPN and CDR2 SVGIG (reference sequence). The V and J ends lost 0 bases and 0 bases respectively, with 10 bases between them. The CDR3 runs 15 residues. DNA of the CDR3: TGTGCCTGGAGTGTAGGGCGGGCTAGCACAGATACGCAGTATTTT. This translates into CAWSVGRASTDTQYF.

This clone was counted a single time. This chain links TRBV5-1 with TRBJ2-7; 7 bases map to TRBD2. Unmatched junction bases numbered 2, after V lost 2 bases and J lost 0 bases. Germline V gives CDR1 SGHRS, CDR2 YFSETQ. The CDR3 runs 14 residues. The CDR3 is CASSFGGSSYEQYF. The CDR3 DNA sequence: TGCGCCAGCAGCTTTGGCGGGAGCTCCTACGAGCAGTACTTC.

This sequence joins TRBV5-1 and TRBJ2-7; 8 bases fit TRBD2. V lost 5 bases and J lost 0; bases outside the gene matches: 7. The V gene's germline CDR1 is SGHRS and CDR2 YFSETQ. The CDR3 sequence is 15 residues long. CDR3 bases: TGCGCCAGCAGTCTGACTAGCGCGAGCTCCTACGAGCAGTACTTC. It encodes CASSLTSASSYEQYF.

V usage is TRBV19 and J usage is TRBJ1-6; D perhaps matches TRBD1 (5 bases). With 3 bases removed from V and 6 bases from J, the gap between germline ends came to 9 bases. The CDR3 loop spans 14 amino acids. Germline CDR1 is LNHDA and CDR2 is SQIVND (reference sequence). DNA for the CDR3: TGTGCCAGTAGTATTACAGGCCCTAATTCACCCCTCCACTTT. Amino acids: CASSITGPNSPLHF.

The rearrangement joins TRBV6-5 to TRBJ2-3, with 8 bases fitting TRBD2. The length of the CDR3 is 14 residues. The germline CDR1 and CDR2 sequences are MNHEY and SVGAGI. Germline trimming cut 5 bases from V and 2 bases from J; bases unmatched to any gene: 3. For the CDR3, the DNA is TGTGCCAGCAGTGAGCGGGGGCTCACAGATACGCAGTATTTT. It encodes CASSERGLTDTQYF.

This clone was seen more than once but under ten times. The V gene is TRBV28, the J gene TRBJ1-2; 8 bases fit TRBD1. V dropped 1 base and J dropped 8; count of bases not matched to a gene: 9. The CDR3 spans 15 residues. The germline CDR1 and CDR2 sequences are MDHEN and SYDVKM. As DNA, the CDR3 is TGTGCCAGCAGTTTATCCTGGCAGGGGGCCTGGGGCTACACCTTC. It is translated as CASSLSWQGAWGYTF.

This clone showed up just once. The V call is TRBV29-1, the J call TRBJ1-3; maybe TRBD1 (5 bases). The CDR3 has 15 amino acids. CDR1 and CDR2 from the germline V gene are SQVTM and ANQGSEA. Trimming took off 4 bases at V and 0 bases at J, with 13 bases between the two ends. The CDR3 DNA is TGCAGCGTTGCCTCAAGGGGATCCTCTGGAAACACCATATATTTT. It yields the protein CSVASRGSSGNTIYF. Using reference TRBV29-1 and TRBJ1-3 for the parts outside the CDR3, the full variable domain is SAVISQKPSRDICQRGTSLTIQCQVDSQVTMMFWYRQQPGQSLTLIATANQGSEATYESGFVIDKFPISRPNLTFSTLTVSNMSPEDSSIYLCSVASRGSSGNTIYFGEGSWLTVV.

This clone was found a few times. The gene calls are TRBV4-2 and TRBJ2-1, with TRBD2 identical over 10 bases. The CDR3 covers 13 residues. Looked up from germline, CDR1 is LGHNA and CDR2 is YNFKEQ. The CDR3 region has the DNA TGTGCTTCGACAGCGGGAGGGCCAAATGAGCAGTTCTTC. Translated: CASTAGGPNEQFF.

This clone was counted a single time. V gene TRBV6-5 combines with J gene TRBJ2-1; 10 bases map to TRBD1. This CDR3 contains 15 residues. V lost 6 bases and J lost 0; bases outside the gene matches: 2. Per the germline V gene, CDR1 is MNHEY and CDR2 is SVGAGI. The CDR3 loop reads CASRRTGGSYNEQFF. The DNA of the CDR3 is TGTGCCAGCAGAAGGACAGGGGGCTCCTACAATGAGCAGTTCTTC.

The chain is built from TRBV6-5 and TRBJ2-7; TRBD1 agrees at 9 bases. Trimming removed 2 bases from V and 3 bases from J; junction bases left unmatched: 8. This CDR3 region has 16 residues. CDR1 is MNHEY and CDR2 is SVGAGI in the germline V gene. The CDR3 DNA reads as TGTGCCAGCAGTTACCAGGAACCGGGACAGGGCTACGAGCAGTACTTC. Translating it yields CASSYQEPGQGYEQYF.

This sequence joins TRBV6-1 and TRBJ1-5, with TRBD1 identical over 8 bases. The J segment lost 3 bases and the V segment lost 5 bases, leaving 6 bases of the junction unmatched. From germline, CDR1 is MNHNS and CDR2 SASEGT. The CDR3 is 15 residues long. CDR3 nucleotides: TGTGCCAGCAGTCCCGGACAGGGATTCAATCAGCCCCAGCATTTT. Its protein is CASSPGQGFNQPQHF.

The chain combines TRBV10-3 with TRBJ1-1; 10 nucleotides agree with TRBD1. The CDR3 consists of 15 residues. Germline CDR1 reads ENHRY; CDR2 reads SYGVKD. V shed 4 bases, J shed 6 bases, and the junction held 8 bases outside the gene matches. The CDR3 bases are TGTGCCATCAGTGCGGACAGGGGGTTTCGTGCTGAAGCTTTCTTT. As protein: CAISADRGFRAEAFF.

This clone was detected only a few times. The chain employs TRBV6-5 and TRBJ2-7, with 7 nucleotides matching TRBD2. After removal of 1 base from V and 6 bases from J, the junction contained 6 bases not matched to a gene. Germline V gives CDR1 MNHEY, CDR2 SVGAGI. The CDR3 spans 14 residues. CDR3 region: CASSYYGLVSEQYF. CDR3 DNA sequence: TGTGCCAGCAGTTACTACGGACTAGTCTCCGAGCAGTACTTC.